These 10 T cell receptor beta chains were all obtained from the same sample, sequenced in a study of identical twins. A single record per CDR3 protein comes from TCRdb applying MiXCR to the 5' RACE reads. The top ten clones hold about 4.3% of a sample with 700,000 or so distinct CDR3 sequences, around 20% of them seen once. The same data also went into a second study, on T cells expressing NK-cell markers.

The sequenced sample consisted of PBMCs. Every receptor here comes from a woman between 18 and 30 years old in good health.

The CDR3 reads CSVLGGASSYNEQFF. In DNA form, the CDR3 reads TGCAGCGTCCTCGGGGGGGCAAGCTCCTACAATGAGCAGTTCTTC. This chain links TRBV29-1 with TRBJ2-1; TRBD2 aligns across 8 bases. Germline values: CDR1 SQVTM, CDR2 ANQGSEA. V was clipped by 6 bases and J by 0 bases; unmatched bases: 7. The CDR3 is 15 residues long.

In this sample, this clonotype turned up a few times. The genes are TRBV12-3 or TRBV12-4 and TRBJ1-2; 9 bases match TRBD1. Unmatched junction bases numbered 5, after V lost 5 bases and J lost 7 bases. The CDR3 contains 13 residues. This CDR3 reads CASSLGTGSGYTF. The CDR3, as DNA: TGTGCCAGCAGTCTCGGGACAGGGTCTGGCTACACCTTC.

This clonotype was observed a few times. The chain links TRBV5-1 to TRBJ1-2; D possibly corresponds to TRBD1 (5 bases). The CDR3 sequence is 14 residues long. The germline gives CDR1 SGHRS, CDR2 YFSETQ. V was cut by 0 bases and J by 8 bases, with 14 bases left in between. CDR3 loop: CASSLGGRADGYTF. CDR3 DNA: TGCGCCAGCAGCTTGGGGGGCAGGGCAGACGGCTACACCTTC.

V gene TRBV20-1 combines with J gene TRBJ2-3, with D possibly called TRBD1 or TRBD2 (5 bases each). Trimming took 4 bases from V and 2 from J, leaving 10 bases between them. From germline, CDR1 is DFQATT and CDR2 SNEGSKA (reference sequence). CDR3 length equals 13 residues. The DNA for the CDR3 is TGCAGTGCTATTCTCGGGGCCACAGATACGCAGTATTTT. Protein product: CSAILGATDTQYF.

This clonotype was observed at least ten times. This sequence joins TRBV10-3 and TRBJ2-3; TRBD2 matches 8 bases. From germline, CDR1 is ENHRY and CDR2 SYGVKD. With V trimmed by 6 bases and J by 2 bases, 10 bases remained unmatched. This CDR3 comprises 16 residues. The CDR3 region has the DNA TGTGCCATCAGCGGGGAGGATAGCGGGGTCACAGATACGCAGTATTTT. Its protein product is CAISGEDSGVTDTQYF.

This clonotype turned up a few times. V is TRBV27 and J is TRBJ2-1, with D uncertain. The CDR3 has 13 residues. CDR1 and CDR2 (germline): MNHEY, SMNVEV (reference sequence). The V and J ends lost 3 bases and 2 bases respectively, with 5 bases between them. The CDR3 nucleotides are TGTGCCAGCAGTTTCGCAGCCTACAATGAGCAGTTCTTC. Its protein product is CASSFAAYNEQFF.

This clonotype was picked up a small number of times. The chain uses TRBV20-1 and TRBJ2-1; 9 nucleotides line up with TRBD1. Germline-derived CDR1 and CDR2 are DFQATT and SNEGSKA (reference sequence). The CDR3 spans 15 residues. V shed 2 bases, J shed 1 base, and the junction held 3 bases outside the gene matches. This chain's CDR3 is CSARSGQGSYNEQFF. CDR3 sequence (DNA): TGCAGTGCTAGATCCGGACAGGGGTCCTACAATGAGCAGTTCTTC.

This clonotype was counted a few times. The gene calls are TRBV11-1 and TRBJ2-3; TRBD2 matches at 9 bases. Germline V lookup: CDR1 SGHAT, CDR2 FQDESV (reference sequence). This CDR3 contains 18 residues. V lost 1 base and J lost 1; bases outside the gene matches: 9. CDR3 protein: CASSLGPAGGFGTDTQYF. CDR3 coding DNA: TGTGCCAGCAGCTTAGGCCCAGCGGGGGGATTTGGCACAGATACGCAGTATTTT.

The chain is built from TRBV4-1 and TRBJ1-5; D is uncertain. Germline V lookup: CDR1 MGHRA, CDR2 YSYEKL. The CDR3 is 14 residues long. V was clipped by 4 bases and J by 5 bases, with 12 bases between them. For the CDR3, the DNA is TGCGCCAGCAGCCGGGAAGGCGCTTATCAGCCCCAGCATTTT. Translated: CASSREGAYQPQHF.

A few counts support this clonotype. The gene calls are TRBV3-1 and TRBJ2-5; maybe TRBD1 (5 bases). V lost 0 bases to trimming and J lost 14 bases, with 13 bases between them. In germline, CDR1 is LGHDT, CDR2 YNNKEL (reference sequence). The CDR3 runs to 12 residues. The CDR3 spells CASSQEGAVLYF. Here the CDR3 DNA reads TGTGCCAGCAGCCAAGAAGGGGCAGTACTATACTTC.